This TCR beta chain was identified during a study of CD8+ T cells in alopecia areata. Treatment defined: oral pan-JAK inhibitor, 5-10 mg twice daily. This clone was detected only a few times. The germline V and J ends were trimmed by 5 bases and 9 bases, with 20 bases remaining between them. This CDR3 is built from 14 residues. Germline loops: CDR1 GTSNPN, CDR2 SVGIG (reference sequence). Following RNA extraction, reverse transcription yielded cDNA that acted as the sequencing template. Profiling relied on immunoSEQ multiplex PCR, and the TCRdb table lists in-frame clones only, not all of them. The repertoire holds some 180,000 clones, with 53% as singletons.

This sequence was found in a human donor with alopecia areata. The material was CD8+ T cells sorted from blood, obtained at week 24, from a patient treated with tofacitinib. The gene calls are TRBV30 and TRBJ2-1, with D possibly matching TRBD2 (6 bases). The CDR3 loop reads CAWEDETSLGEQFF. The DNA of the CDR3 is TGTGCCTGGGAGGATGAAACTAGCTTGGGTGAGCAGTTCTTC.